Listed here are 13 T cell receptor beta chains from one sample, sequenced in a study of cytomegalovirus exposure and HLA in healthy donors. This table comes from immunoSEQ multiplex PCR, and its TCRdb copy is limited to in-frame clones, with some not included. The sample contains tens of thousands of clones, 90% to 95% of which appear only once. The specimen was PBMCs. The receptors were gathered from a woman younger than 30 in good health and CMV-seronegative.

J is TRBJ2-1 and V is TRBV19; possible D gene TRBD1, 6 bases. The CDR3 covers 14 residues. Between the trimmed V and J ends, which lost 7 bases and 2 bases, there was a span of 12 bases. Germline V gene sequence: CDR1 LNHDA, CDR2 SQIVND (reference sequence). The CDR3 DNA follows: TGTGCCAGTAAGGACAGAATCACCTACAATGAGCAGTTCTTC. Protein: CASKDRITYNEQFF.

CDR3 region: CASSLWGTGGLSPLHF. As DNA, the CDR3 is TGTGCCAGCAGCTTATGGGGGACAGGGGGCTTGTCACCCCTCCACTTT. This sequence joins TRBV7-9 and TRBJ1-6; 12 nucleotides align to TRBD1. CDR1 is SEHNR, CDR2 FQNEAQ, per germline (reference sequence). This CDR3 has 16 residues. Trimming took 2 bases from V and 10 from J; bases not matched to a gene: 6.

The rearrangement uses TRBV10-2 and TRBJ1-3, with TRBD1 identical over 8 bases. CDR3 length: 14 residues. V gave up 10 bases and J gave up 4 bases; unmatched junction bases: 9. Germline-derived CDR1 and CDR2 are WSHSY and SAAADI. The CDR3 here is CATLGQGAGNTIYF. The CDR3 nucleotides read TGCGCCACCCTGGGGCAGGGGGCCGGAAACACCATATATTTT.

The chain employs TRBV2 and TRBJ2-2, with 7 nucleotides matching TRBD1. J gave up 5 bases and V 4 bases, and 7 bases lay outside the gene matches. The CDR3 spans 15 residues. Germline-derived CDR1 and CDR2 are SNHLY and FYNNEI. The CDR3, as DNA: TGTGCCAGCAGTGTTCAGGGGGTAAAGACCGGGGAGCTGTTTTTT. The encoded protein is CASSVQGVKTGELFF.

The V call is TRBV5-6, the J call TRBJ2-2; 12 bases are shared with TRBD2. V was clipped by 4 bases and J by 4 bases; unmatched bases: 8. CDR1 and CDR2 (germline): SGHDT, YYEEEE. The CDR3 is made up of 17 amino acids. CDR3: CASSLLAGGPTTGELFF. CDR3 nucleotides: TGTGCCAGCAGCCTACTAGCGGGAGGTCCCACCACCGGGGAGCTGTTTTTT. The entire variable domain, with the rest obtained from reference TRBV5-6 and TRBJ2-2, is as follows: DAGVTQSPTHLIKTRGQQVTLRCSPKSGHDTVSWYQQALGQGPQFIFQYYEEEERQRGNFPDRFSGHQFPNYSSELNVNALLLGDSALYLCASSLLAGGPTTGELFFGEGSRLTVL.

The rearrangement joins TRBV6-1 to TRBJ1-4, with D possibly TRBD1 on 5 matching bases. CDR1 and CDR2 from the germline V gene are MNHNS and SASEGT. Trimming took off 6 bases at V and 8 bases at J, with 16 bases between the two ends. The CDR3 extends over 14 amino acids. The CDR3 here is CASRLGGAGEKLFF. DNA for the CDR3: TGTGCCAGCAGGTTAGGAGGGGCGGGAGAAAAACTGTTTTTT.

This sequence joins TRBV28 and TRBJ2-1; 9 bases match TRBD2. This CDR3 contains 16 residues. Germline CDR1 is MDHEN and CDR2 is SYDVKM. With 4 bases clipped from V and 3 bases from J, the junction kept 7 bases outside the gene matches. The CDR3 loop reads CASSSYSGSVYNEQFF. The CDR3 coding sequence is TGTGCCAGCAGTTCGTATAGCGGGAGCGTCTACAATGAGCAGTTCTTC.

This chain links TRBV7-8 with TRBJ2-3; TRBD2 agrees at 12 bases. Per germline, CDR1 SGHVS and CDR2 FQNEAQ. J gave up 10 bases and V 1 base, and 6 bases lay outside the gene matches. The CDR3 extends over 15 amino acids. The CDR3 sequence: CASSLGLAGAYAQYF. CDR3 DNA sequence: TGTGCCAGCAGCTTAGGACTAGCGGGAGCATATGCGCAGTATTTT.

This chain links TRBV14 with TRBJ2-7; tentative D call: TRBD2 (6 bases). In germline, CDR1 is SGHDN, CDR2 FVKESK. The V end was cut by 4 bases, the J end by 0 bases, with 10 bases between. This CDR3 contains 14 residues. The DNA for the CDR3 is TGTGCCAGCAGCCGGGACTCCGTCTCCTACGAGCAGTACTTC. Amino acid sequence: CASSRDSVSYEQYF.

The chain recombines TRBV7-2 with TRBJ1-2, with D uncertain. V lost 4 bases, J lost 8 bases, and 14 bases lay in between. Germline V lookup: CDR1 SGHTA, CDR2 FQGNSA. There are 13 residues in the CDR3. CDR3 DNA: TGTGCCAGCAGCTCCCCGACGGAGAGCGGCTACACCTTC. Translation: CASSSPTESGYTF.

The rearrangement links TRBV11-2 to TRBJ1-2; D not certain. The CDR3 covers 11 residues. V lost 0 bases, J lost 12 bases, and 8 bases lay in between. Germline values: CDR1 SGHAT, CDR2 FQNNGV. As DNA, the CDR3 is TGTGCCAGCAGCTTAGATGGTCTAGACACCTTC. This encodes CASSLDGLDTF. Full variable domain (missing parts from reference TRBV11-2 and TRBJ1-2): EAGVAQSPRYKIIEKRQSVAFWCNPISGHATLYWYQQILGQGPKLLIQFQNNGVVDDSQLPKDRFSAERLKGVDSTLKIQPAKLEDSAVYLCASSLDGLDTFGSGTRLTVV.

The genes are TRBV12-5 and TRBJ2-2; maybe TRBD2 (5 bases). From germline, CDR1 is LGHNT and CDR2 FRNRAP. The CDR3 covers 13 residues. The V gene lost 6 bases and the J gene lost 1 base, with 6 bases spanning the gap. CDR3 amino acids: CASGRGNTGELFF. CDR3 coding DNA: TGTGCTAGTGGCCGGGGGAACACCGGGGAGCTGTTTTTT.

The CDR3 here is CASSGGRLQETQYF. Written as DNA, the CDR3 is TGCGCCAGCAGTGGAGGGAGACTACAAGAGACCCAGTACTTC. The chain combines TRBV4-3 with TRBJ2-5; possible D gene TRBD2, 6 bases. Germline loops: CDR1 LGHNA, CDR2 YSLEER. This CDR3 spans 14 amino acids. Trimming removed 6 bases from V and 2 bases from J, with 13 bases in between.